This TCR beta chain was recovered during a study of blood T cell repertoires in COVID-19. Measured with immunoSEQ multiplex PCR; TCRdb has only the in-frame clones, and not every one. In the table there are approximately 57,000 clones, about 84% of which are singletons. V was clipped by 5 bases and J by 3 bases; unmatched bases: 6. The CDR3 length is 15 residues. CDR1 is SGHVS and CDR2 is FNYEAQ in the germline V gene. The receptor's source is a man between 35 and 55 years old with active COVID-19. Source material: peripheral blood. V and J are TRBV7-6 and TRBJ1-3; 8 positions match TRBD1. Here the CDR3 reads CASSRDRRNGNTIYF. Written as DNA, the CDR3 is TGTGCCAGCAGCCGGGACAGGAGAAATGGAAACACCATATATTTT.